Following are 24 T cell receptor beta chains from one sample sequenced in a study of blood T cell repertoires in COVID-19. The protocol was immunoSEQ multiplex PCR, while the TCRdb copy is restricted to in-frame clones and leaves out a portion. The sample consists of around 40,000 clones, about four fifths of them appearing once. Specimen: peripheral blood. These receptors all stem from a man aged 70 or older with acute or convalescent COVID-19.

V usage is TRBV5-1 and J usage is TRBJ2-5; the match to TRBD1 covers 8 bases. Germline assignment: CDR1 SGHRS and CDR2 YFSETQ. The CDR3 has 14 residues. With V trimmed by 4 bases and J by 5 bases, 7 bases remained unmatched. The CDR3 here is CASSPDRVGETQYF. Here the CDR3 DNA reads TGCGCCAGCAGCCCGGACAGGGTAGGGGAGACCCAGTACTTC.

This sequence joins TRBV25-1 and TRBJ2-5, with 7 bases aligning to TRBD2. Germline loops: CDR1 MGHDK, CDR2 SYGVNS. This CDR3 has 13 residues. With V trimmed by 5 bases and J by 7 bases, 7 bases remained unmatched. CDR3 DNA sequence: TGTGCCAGCAGTACGCTAGCGGTCGGGACCCAGTACTTC. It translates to CASSTLAVGTQYF.

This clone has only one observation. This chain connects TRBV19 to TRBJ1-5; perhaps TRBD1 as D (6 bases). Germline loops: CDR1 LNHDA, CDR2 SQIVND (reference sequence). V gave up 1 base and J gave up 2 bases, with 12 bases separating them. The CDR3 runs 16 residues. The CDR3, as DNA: TGTGCCAGTAGTATAGCAGGGGCCCACGGCAATCAGCCCCAGCATTTT. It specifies CASSIAGAHGNQPQHF.

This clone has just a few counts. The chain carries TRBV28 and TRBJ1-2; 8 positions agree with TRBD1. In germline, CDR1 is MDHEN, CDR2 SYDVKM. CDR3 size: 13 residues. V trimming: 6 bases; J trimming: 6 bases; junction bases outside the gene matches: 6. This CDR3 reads CASRSGQENGYTF. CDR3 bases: TGTGCCAGCAGATCGGGACAGGAAAATGGCTACACCTTC.

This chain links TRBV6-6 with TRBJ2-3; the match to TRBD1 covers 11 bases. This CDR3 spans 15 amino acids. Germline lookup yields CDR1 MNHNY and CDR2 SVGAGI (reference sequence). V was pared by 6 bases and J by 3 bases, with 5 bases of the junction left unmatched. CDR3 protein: CASRPGQGATDTQYF. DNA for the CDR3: TGTGCCAGCAGACCTGGACAGGGGGCGACAGATACGCAGTATTTT.

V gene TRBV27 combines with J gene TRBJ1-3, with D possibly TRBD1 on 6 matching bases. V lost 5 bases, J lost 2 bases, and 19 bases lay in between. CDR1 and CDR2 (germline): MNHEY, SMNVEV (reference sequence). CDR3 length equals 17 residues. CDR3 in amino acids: CASSTVGGGLTGNTIYF. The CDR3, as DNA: TGTGCCAGCAGTACCGTAGGGGGGGGACTCACTGGAAACACCATATATTTT.

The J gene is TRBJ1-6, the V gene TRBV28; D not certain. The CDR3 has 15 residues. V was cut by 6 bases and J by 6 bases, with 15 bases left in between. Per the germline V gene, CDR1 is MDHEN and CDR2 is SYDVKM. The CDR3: CASSPRGAPNSPLHF. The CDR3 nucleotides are TGTGCCAGCAGCCCCAGAGGAGCCCCTAATTCACCCCTCCACTTT.

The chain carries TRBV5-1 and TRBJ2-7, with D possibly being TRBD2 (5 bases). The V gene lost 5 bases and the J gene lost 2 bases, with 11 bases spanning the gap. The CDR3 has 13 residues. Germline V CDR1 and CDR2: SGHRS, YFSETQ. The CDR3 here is CASRASSTYEQYF. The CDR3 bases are TGCGCCAGCAGGGCTAGCAGTACCTACGAGCAGTACTTC.

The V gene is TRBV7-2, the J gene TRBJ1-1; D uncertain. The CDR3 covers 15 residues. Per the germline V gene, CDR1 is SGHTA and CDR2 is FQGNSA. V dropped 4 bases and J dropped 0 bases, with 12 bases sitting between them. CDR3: CASSSRFRMNTEAFF. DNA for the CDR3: TGTGCCAGCAGCTCCAGGTTCCGTATGAACACTGAAGCTTTCTTT.

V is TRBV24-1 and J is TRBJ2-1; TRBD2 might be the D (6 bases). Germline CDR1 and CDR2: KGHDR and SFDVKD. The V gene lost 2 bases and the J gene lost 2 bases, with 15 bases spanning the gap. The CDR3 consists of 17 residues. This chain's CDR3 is CATSDSREVVPYNEQFF. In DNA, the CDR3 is TGTGCCACCAGTGATTCTAGGGAGGTTGTGCCCTACAATGAGCAGTTCTTC.

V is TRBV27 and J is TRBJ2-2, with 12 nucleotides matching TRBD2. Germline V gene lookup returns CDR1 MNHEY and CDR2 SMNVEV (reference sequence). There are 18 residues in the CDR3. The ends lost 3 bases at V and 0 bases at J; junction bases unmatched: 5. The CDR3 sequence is CASSLLGLAGPNTGELFF. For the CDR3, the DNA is TGTGCCAGCAGTTTGCTCGGACTAGCGGGGCCGAACACCGGGGAGCTGTTTTTT.

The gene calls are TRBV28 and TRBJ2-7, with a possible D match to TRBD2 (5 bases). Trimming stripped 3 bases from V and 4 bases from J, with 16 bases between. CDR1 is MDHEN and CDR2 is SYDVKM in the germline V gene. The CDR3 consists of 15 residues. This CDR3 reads CASSLGTPPGYEQYF. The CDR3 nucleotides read TGTGCCAGCAGTTTGGGTACACCTCCGGGATACGAGCAGTACTTC.

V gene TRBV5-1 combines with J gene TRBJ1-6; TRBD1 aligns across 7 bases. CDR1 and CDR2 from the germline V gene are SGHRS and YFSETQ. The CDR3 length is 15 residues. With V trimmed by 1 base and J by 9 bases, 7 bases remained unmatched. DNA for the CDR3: TGCGCCAGCAGCTTGAAACAGGGGAGAGGTTCACCCCTCCACTTT. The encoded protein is CASSLKQGRGSPLHF.

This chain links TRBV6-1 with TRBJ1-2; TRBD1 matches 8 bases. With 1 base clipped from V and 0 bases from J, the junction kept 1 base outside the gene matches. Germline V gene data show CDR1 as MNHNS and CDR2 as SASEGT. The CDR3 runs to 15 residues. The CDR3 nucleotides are TGTGCCAGCAGTGAAGGACAGGGGCCTAACTATGGCTACACCTTC. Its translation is CASSEGQGPNYGYTF.

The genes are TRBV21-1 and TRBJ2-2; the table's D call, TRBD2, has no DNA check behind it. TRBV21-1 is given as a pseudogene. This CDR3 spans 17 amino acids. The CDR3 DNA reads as TGTGCCAGCAGCAAAGATGAGTGGCTAGTCGGCACCGGGGAGCTGTTTTTT. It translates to CASSKDEWLVGTGELFF.

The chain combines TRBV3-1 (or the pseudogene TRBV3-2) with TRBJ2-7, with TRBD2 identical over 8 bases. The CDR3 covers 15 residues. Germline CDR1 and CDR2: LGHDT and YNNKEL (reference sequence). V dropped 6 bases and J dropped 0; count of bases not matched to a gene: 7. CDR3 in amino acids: CASSRSGAGSYEQYF. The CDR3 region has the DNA TGTGCCAGCAGTCGTAGCGGGGCTGGCTCCTACGAGCAGTACTTC.

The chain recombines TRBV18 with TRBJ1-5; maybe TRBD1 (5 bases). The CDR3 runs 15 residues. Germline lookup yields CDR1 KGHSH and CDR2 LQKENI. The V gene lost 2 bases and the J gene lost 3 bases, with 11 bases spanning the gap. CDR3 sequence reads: CASSPGREYNQPQHF. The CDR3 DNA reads TGTGCCAGCTCACCAGGCAGGGAATACAATCAGCCCCAGCATTTT.

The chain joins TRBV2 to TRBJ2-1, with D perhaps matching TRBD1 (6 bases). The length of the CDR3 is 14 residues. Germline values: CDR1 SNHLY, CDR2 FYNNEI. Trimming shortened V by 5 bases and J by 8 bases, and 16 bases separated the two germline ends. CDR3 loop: CASSRDTVGDEQFF. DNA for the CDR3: TGTGCCAGCAGTCGGGACACCGTCGGCGATGAGCAGTTCTTC.

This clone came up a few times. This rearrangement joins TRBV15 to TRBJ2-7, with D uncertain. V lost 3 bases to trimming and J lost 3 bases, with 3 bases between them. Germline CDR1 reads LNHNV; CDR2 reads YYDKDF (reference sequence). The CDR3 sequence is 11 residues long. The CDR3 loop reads CATSSYYEQYF. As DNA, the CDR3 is TGTGCCACCAGCAGCTACTACGAGCAGTACTTC.

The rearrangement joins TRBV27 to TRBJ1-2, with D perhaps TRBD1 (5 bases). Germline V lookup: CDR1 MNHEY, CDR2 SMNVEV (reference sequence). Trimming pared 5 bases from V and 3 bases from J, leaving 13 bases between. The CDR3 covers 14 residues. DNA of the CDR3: TGTGCCAGCAGTCGTGCCAGGGCGCACTATGGCTACACCTTC. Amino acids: CASSRARAHYGYTF.

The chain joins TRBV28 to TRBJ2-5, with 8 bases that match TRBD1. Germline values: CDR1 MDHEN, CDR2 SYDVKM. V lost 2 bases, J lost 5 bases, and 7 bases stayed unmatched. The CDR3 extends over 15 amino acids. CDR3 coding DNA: TGTGCCAGCAGTTTACCGCGACAGGGGATGGAGACCCAGTACTTC. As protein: CASSLPRQGMETQYF.

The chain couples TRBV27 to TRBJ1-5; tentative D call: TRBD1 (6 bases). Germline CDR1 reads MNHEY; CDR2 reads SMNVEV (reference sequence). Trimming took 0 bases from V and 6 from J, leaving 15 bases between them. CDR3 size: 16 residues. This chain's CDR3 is CASSLSMAGASQPQHF. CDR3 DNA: TGTGCCAGCAGTTTATCGATGGCGGGGGCCTCTCAGCCCCAGCATTTT.

The CDR3 region is CATSDLKGLAGGEQFF. CDR3 sequence (DNA): TGTGCCACCAGTGATTTGAAGGGACTAGCGGGGGGCGAGCAGTTCTTC. V gene TRBV24-1 combines with J gene TRBJ2-1, with 15 bases aligning to TRBD2. The V gene end was trimmed by 0 bases and the J gene end by 10 bases; junction bases not matched to a gene: 3. This CDR3 is 16 amino acids long. Germline values: CDR1 KGHDR, CDR2 SFDVKD.

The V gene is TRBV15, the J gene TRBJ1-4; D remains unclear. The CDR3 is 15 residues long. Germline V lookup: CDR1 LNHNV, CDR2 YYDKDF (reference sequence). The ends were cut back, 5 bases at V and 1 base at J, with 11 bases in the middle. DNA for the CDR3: TGTGCCACCAGCGACCCGACTGGAACTAATGAAAAACTGTTTTTT. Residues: CATSDPTGTNEKLFF.